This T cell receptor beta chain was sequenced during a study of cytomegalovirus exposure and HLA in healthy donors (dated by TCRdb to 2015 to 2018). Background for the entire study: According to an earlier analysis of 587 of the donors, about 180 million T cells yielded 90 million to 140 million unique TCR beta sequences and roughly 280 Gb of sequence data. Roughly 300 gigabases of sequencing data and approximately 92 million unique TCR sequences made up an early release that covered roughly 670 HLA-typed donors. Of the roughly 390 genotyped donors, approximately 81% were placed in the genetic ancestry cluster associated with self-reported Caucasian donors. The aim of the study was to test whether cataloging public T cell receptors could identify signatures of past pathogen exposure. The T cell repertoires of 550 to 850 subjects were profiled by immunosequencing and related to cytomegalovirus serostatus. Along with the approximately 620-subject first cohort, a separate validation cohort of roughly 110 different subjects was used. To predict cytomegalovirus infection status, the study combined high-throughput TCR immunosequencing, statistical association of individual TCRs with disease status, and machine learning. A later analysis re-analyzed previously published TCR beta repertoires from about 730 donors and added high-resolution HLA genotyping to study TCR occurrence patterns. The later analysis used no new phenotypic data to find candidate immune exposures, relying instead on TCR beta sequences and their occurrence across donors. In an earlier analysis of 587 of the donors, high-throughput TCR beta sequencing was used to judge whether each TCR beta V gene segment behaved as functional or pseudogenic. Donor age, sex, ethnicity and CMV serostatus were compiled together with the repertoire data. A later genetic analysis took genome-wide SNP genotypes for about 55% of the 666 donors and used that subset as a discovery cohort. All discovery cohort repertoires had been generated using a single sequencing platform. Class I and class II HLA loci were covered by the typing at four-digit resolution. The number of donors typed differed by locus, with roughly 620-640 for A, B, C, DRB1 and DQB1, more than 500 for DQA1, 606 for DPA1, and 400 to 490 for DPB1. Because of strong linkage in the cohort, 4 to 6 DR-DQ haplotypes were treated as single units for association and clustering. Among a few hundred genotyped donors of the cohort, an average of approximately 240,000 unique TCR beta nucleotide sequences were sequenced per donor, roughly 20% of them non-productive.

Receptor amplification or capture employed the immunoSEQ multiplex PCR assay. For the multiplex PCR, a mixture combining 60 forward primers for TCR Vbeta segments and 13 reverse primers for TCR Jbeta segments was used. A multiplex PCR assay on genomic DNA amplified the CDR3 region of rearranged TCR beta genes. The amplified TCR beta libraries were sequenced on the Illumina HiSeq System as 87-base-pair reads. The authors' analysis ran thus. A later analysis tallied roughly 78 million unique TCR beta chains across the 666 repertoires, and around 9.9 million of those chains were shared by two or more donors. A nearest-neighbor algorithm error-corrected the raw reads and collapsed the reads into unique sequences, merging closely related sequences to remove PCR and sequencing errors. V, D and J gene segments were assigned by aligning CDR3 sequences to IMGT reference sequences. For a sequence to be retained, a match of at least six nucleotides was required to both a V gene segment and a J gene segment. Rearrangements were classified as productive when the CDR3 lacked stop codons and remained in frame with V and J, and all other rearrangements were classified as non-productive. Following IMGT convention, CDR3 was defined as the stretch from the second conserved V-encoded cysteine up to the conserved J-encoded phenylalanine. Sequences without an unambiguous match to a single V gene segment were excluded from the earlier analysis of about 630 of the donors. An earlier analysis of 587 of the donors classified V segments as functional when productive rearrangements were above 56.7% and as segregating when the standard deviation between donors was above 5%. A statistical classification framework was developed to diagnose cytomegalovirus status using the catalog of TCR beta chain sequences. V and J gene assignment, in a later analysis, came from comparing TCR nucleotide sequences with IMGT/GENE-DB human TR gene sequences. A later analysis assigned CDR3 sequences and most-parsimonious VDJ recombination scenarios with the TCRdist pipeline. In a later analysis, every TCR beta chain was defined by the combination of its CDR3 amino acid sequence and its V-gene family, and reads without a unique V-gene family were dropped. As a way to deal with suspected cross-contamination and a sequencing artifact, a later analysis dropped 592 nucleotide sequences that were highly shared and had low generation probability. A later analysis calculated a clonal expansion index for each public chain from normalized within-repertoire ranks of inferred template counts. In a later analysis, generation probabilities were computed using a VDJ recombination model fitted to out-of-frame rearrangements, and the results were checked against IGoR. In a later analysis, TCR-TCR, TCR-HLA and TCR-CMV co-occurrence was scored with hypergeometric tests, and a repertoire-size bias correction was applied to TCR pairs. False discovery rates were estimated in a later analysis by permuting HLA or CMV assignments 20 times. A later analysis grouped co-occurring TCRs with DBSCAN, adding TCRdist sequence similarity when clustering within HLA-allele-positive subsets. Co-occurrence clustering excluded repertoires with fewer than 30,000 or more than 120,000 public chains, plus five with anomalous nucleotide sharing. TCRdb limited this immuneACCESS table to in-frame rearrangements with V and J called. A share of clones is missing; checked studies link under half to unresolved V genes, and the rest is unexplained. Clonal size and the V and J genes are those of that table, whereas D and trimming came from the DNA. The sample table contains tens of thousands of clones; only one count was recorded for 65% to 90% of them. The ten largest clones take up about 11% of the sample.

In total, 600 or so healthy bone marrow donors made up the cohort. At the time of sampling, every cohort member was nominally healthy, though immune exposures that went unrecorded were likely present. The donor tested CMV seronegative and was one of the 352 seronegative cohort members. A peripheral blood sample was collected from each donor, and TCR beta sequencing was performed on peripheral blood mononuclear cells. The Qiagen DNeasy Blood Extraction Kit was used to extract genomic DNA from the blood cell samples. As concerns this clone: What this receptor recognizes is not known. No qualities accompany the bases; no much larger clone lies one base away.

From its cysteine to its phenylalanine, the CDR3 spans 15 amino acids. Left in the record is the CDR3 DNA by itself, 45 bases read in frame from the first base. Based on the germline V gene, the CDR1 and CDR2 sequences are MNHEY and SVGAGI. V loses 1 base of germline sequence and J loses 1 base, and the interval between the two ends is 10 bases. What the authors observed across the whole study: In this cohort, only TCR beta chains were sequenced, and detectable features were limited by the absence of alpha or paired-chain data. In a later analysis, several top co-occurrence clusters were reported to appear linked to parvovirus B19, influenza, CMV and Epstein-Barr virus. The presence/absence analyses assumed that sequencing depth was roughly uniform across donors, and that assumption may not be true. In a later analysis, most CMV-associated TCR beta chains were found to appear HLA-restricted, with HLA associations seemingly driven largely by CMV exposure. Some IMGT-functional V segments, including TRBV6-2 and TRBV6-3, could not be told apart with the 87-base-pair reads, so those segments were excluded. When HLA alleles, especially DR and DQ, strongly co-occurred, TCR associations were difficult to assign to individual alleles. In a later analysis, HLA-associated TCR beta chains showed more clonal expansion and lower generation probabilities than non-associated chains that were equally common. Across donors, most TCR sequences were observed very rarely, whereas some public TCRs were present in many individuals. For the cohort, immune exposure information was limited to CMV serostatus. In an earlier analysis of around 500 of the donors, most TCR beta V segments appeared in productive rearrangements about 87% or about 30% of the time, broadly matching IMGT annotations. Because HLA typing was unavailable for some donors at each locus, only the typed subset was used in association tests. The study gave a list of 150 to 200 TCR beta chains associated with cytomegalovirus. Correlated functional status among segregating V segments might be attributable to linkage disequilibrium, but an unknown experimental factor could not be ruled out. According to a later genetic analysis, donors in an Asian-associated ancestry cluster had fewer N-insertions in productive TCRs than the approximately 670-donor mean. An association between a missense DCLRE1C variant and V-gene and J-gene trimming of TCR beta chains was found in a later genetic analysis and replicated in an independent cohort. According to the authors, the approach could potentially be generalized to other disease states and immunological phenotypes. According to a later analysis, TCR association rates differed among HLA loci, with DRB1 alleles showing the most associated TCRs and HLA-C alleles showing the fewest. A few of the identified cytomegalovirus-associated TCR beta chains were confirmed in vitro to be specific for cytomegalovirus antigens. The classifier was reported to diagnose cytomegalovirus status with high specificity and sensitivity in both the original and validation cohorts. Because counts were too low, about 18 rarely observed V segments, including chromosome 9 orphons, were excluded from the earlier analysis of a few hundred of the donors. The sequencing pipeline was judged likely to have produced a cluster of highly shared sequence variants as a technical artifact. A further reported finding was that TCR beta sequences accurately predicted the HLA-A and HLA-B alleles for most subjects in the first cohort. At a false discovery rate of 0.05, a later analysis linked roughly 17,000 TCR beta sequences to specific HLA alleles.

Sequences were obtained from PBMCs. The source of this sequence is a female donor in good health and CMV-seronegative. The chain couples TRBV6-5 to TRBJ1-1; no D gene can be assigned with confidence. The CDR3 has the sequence CASSYFWEANTEAFF. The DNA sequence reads TGTGCCAGCAGTTACTTCTGGGAGGCGAACACTGAAGCTTTCTTT.